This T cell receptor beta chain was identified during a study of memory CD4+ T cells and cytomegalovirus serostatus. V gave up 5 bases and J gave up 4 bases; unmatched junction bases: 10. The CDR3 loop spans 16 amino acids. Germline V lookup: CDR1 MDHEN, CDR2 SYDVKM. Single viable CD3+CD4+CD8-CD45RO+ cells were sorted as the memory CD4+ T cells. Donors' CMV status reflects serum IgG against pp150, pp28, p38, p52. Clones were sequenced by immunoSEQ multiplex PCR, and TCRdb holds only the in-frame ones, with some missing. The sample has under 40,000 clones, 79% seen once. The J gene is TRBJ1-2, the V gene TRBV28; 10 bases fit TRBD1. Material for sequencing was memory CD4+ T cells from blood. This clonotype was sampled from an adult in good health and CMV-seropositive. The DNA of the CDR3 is TGTGCCAGCAGTCCGGGACAGGGGCGTAGTTTCTATGGCTACACCTTC. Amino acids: CASSPGQGRSFYGYTF.